Shown below are 18 T cell receptor beta chains from a single sample sequenced in a study of lymphopenia after photon versus proton radiotherapy. Only in-frame clones appear in the TCRdb table, and some are missing; sequencing was by immunoSEQ multiplex PCR. The sample yields over 25,000 clones, 90% seen once. This specimen was peripheral blood, taken from a patient treated with photon-based radiotherapy. The source is a woman aged 45-59 years with cholangiocarcinoma.

V and J are TRBV7-2 and TRBJ1-1; no firm D call. Germline V gene sequence: CDR1 SGHTA, CDR2 FQGNSA. V dropped 2 bases and J dropped 11 bases, with 12 bases sitting between them. The CDR3 spans 12 residues. The CDR3 DNA is TGTGCCAGCAGCTTAATCGGGAACCAGGCTTTCTTT. Translated: CASSLIGNQAFF.

Only one count was recorded for this clone. The chain couples TRBV7-2 to TRBJ1-2; tentatively, D is TRBD1 (5 bases). Germline values: CDR1 SGHTA, CDR2 FQGNSA. The CDR3 runs to 15 residues. The germline V and J ends were trimmed by 5 bases and 5 bases, with 18 bases remaining between them. CDR3: CASSVDLQGNYGYTF. The CDR3 nucleotides are TGTGCCAGCAGCGTCGATTTGCAGGGAAATTATGGCTACACCTTC.

The CDR3 protein is CASSWGDRGNEQYF. The CDR3 DNA reads TGTGCCAGCAGCTGGGGAGACAGGGGAAACGAGCAGTACTTC. This sequence joins TRBV11-2 and TRBJ2-7; 8 bases map to TRBD1. CDR1 is SGHAT, CDR2 FQNNGV, per germline. The J segment lost 5 bases and the V segment lost 4 bases, leaving 7 bases of the junction unmatched. The CDR3 length is 14 residues.

The V and J genes are TRBV28 and TRBJ1-5; D is unclear. Per germline, CDR1 MDHEN and CDR2 SYDVKM. The CDR3 sequence is 12 residues long. V dropped 4 bases and J dropped 3 bases, with 4 bases sitting between them. This CDR3 is CASSWDNQPQHF. In DNA, the CDR3 is TGTGCCAGCAGTTGGGACAATCAGCCCCAGCATTTT.

As regards this clone: Relative to the germline gene, one junction end is altered; a read error may explain this. The rearrangement uses TRBV4-1 and TRBJ1-6; 7 bases map to TRBD1. Germline V lookup: CDR1 MGHRA, CDR2 YSYEKL. The CDR3 sequence is 18 residues long. CDR3 sequence: CASRHEGTESSYNSPLHF. The CDR3 nucleotides are TGCGCCAGCCGCCACGAGGGGACAGAGAGCTCCTATAATTCACCCCTCCACTTT.

The genes are TRBV5-1 and TRBJ1-4; 8 nucleotides line up with TRBD1. The J segment lost 8 bases and the V segment lost 6 bases, leaving 9 bases of the junction unmatched. CDR3 length: 14 amino acids. The germline CDR1 and CDR2 sequences are SGHRS and YFSETQ. The CDR3 loop reads CASTNDRGGEKLFF. The CDR3 DNA reads TGCGCCAGCACCAACGACAGGGGAGGGGAAAAACTGTTTTTT.

This clone appeared a single time. The chain carries TRBV7-8 and TRBJ2-4, with D tentatively TRBD1 (5 bases). V gave up 5 bases and J gave up 0 bases, with 11 bases separating them. CDR3 length: 15 amino acids. Germline CDR1 and CDR2: SGHVS and FQNEAQ. The CDR3 DNA reads TGTGCCAGCAGCACCGGACACTTAGCCAAAAACATTCAGTACTTC. It yields the protein CASSTGHLAKNIQYF.

The CDR3 loop reads CASSRGYIYGYTF. Written as DNA, the CDR3 is TGTGCCAGTAGTAGGGGGTACATCTATGGCTACACCTTC. The rearrangement links TRBV19 to TRBJ1-2; possible D gene TRBD1, 5 bases. From germline, CDR1 is LNHDA and CDR2 SQIVND (reference sequence). With 4 bases removed from V and 4 bases from J, the gap between germline ends came to 10 bases. The CDR3 has 13 residues.

J is TRBJ1-5 and V is TRBV19, with TRBD1 identical over 10 bases. The CDR3 has 14 residues. From germline, CDR1 is LNHDA and CDR2 SQIVND (reference sequence). After removal of 6 bases from V and 4 bases from J, the junction contained 3 bases not matched to a gene. The CDR3: CASSTGQGNQPQHF. CDR3 in DNA: TGTGCCAGTAGCACGGGACAGGGGAATCAGCCCCAGCATTTT.

This clone has only one observation. CDR3 DNA: TGTGCCAGCAGTTACCGGACAGGCCGTCCAGAGTATGGCTACACCTTC. This gives the protein CASSYRTGRPEYGYTF. The chain recombines TRBV6-5 with TRBJ1-2, with TRBD1 identical over 7 bases. With V trimmed by 2 bases and J by 5 bases, 11 bases remained unmatched. Looked up from germline, CDR1 is MNHEY and CDR2 is SVGAGI. The CDR3 extends over 16 amino acids.

The V and J genes are TRBV10-2 and TRBJ2-1; the match to TRBD2 covers 7 bases. Per the germline V gene, CDR1 is WSHSY and CDR2 is SAAADI. CDR3 length: 16 amino acids. The V segment lost 2 bases and the J segment 0 bases; nucleotides outside the gene matches: 4. CDR3 loop: CASSEKRGDSYNEQFF. DNA of the CDR3: TGCGCCAGCAGTGAGAAGCGGGGAGACTCCTACAATGAGCAGTTCTTC.

This sequence joins TRBV5-6 and TRBJ2-7; the D gene is possibly TRBD1 (10 bases). The CDR3 contains 15 residues. The germline V gene encodes CDR1 SGHDT and CDR2 YYEEEE. V gave up 4 bases and J gave up 2 bases, with 16 bases separating them. In DNA, the CDR3 is TGTGCCAGCAGCCTAGCGGGGACAGGGGCCTACGAGCAGTACTTC. Its translation: CASSLAGTGAYEQYF. Full variable domain (remainder filled in from reference TRBV5-6 and TRBJ2-7): DAGVTQSPTHLIKTRGQQVTLRCSPKSGHDTVSWYQQALGQGPQFIFQYYEEEERQRGNFPDRFSGHQFPNYSSELNVNALLLGDSALYLCASSLAGTGAYEQYFGPGTRLTVT.

This chain's CDR3 is CASSVSGPYEQYF. Written as DNA, the CDR3 is TGTGCCAGCTCAGTTTCCGGGCCCTACGAGCAGTACTTC. The chain employs TRBV18 and TRBJ2-7; the D is unclear. In germline, CDR1 is KGHSH, CDR2 LQKENI. The CDR3 extends over 13 amino acids. V was pared by 5 bases and J by 2 bases, with 10 bases between.

This rearrangement joins TRBV5-1 to TRBJ2-2; 13 positions match TRBD2. The CDR3 sequence is 16 residues long. The J segment lost 4 bases and the V segment lost 4 bases, leaving 4 bases of the junction unmatched. Germline values: CDR1 SGHRS, CDR2 YFSETQ. The chain's CDR3 is CASSKGLAGLTGELFF. DNA of the CDR3: TGCGCCAGCAGCAAGGGACTAGCGGGGCTCACCGGGGAGCTGTTTTTT.

The chain recombines TRBV19 with TRBJ2-2, with unresolved D. CDR1 LNHDA and CDR2 SQIVND come from the germline V gene (reference sequence). V was clipped by 3 bases and J by 1 base, with 6 bases between them. This CDR3 has 14 residues. CDR3 DNA sequence: TGTGCCAGTAGTATCAACAGGAACACCGGGGAGCTGTTTTTT. Translating it yields CASSINRNTGELFF.

The chain employs TRBV6-5 and TRBJ1-6; D uncertain. Germline CDR1 is MNHEY and CDR2 is SVGAGI. The ends were cut back, 0 bases at V and 0 bases at J, with 6 bases in the middle. The CDR3 is made up of 16 amino acids. CDR3 sequence reads: CASSYSEDSYNSPLHF. The CDR3 nucleotides are TGTGCCAGCAGTTACTCAGAGGACTCCTATAATTCACCCCTCCACTTT.

The chain recombines TRBV5-6 with TRBJ1-4; D is perhaps TRBD1 (5 bases). This CDR3 is built from 14 residues. Trimming pared 4 bases from V and 6 bases from J, leaving 13 bases between. Germline CDR1 reads SGHDT; CDR2 reads YYEEEE. This CDR3 reads CASSIGGVDEKLFF. In DNA form, the CDR3 reads TGTGCCAGCAGCATCGGAGGGGTGGATGAAAAACTGTTTTTT.

This clone turned up a few times. This chain connects TRBV29-1 to TRBJ2-7, with a possible D match to TRBD2 (5 bases). Trimming stripped 5 bases from V and 6 bases from J, with 11 bases between. Germline V gene lookup returns CDR1 SQVTM and CDR2 ANQGSEA. The length of the CDR3 is 11 residues. The CDR3 is CSVLEGVEQYF. The CDR3, as DNA: TGCAGCGTTCTTGAGGGAGTCGAGCAGTACTTC.